Shown below are 11 T cell receptor beta chains from a single sample sequenced in a study of blood T cell repertoires in COVID-19. Measured with immunoSEQ multiplex PCR; TCRdb has only the in-frame clones, and not every one. The data contain about 170,000 clones, over 90% of them singletons. Sequencing input: peripheral blood. Source of these receptors: a man between 45 and 60 years old with acute or convalescent COVID-19.

The J gene is TRBJ1-2, the V gene TRBV5-1; D may be TRBD1 (5 bases). CDR3 length: 14 residues. Trimming pared 3 bases from V and 2 bases from J, leaving 11 bases between. Germline-derived CDR1 and CDR2 are SGHRS and YFSETQ. The CDR3 bases are TGCGCCAGCAGCTCCCTCGACAGCAACTATGGCTACACCTTC. The encoded protein is CASSSLDSNYGYTF.

V and J are TRBV7-8 and TRBJ2-1; 15 positions match TRBD2. CDR3 length: 19 residues. V shed 3 bases, J shed 5 bases, and the junction held 11 bases outside the gene matches. Germline V gene sequence: CDR1 SGHVS, CDR2 FQNEAQ. DNA of the CDR3: TGTGCCAGCAGCTTTCGGGATGGACTAGCGGGAGGGTCTCACAATGAGCAGTTCTTC. This translates into CASSFRDGLAGGSHNEQFF.

The gene calls are TRBV28 and TRBJ1-2; the D gene is possibly TRBD1 (5 bases). The CDR3 totals 15 residues. V was trimmed by 6 bases and J by 10 bases, leaving 24 bases between them. Germline V gene lookup returns CDR1 MDHEN and CDR2 SYDVKM. The CDR3 DNA reads TGTGCCAGCAGCGGGAGGAGGGGCGGCGGTTTGGTCTACACCTTC. As protein: CASSGRRGGGLVYTF.

CDR3 sequence: CASSSRREGGTIYF. The CDR3, as DNA: TGTGCCAGCAGTTCCCGCCGGGAGGGGGGCACCATATATTTT. The chain uses TRBV27 and TRBJ1-3; D perhaps matches TRBD1 (6 bases). Per the germline V gene, CDR1 is MNHEY and CDR2 is SMNVEV (reference sequence). This CDR3 is built from 14 residues. V shed 4 bases and J shed 9 bases, with 16 bases lying between them.

The chain joins TRBV19 to TRBJ1-1; 7 positions match TRBD1. The CDR3 has 16 amino acids. Looked up from germline, CDR1 is LNHDA and CDR2 is SQIVND (reference sequence). J was trimmed by 5 bases and V by 5 bases; bases with no gene match: 14. The CDR3 nucleotides are TGTGCCAGTAGTTGGACAGGTGGCTCGGGGTGGACTGAAGCTTTCTTT. Translating it yields CASSWTGGSGWTEAFF. The full variable domain, with the rest looked up from reference TRBV19 and TRBJ1-1, is DGGITQSPKYLFRKEGQNVTLSCEQNLNHDAMYWYRQDPGQGLRLIYYSQIVNDFQKGDIAEGYSVSREKKESFPLTVTSAQKNPTAFYLCASSWTGGSGWTEAFFGQGTRLTVV.

Written as DNA, the CDR3 is TGTGCCAGCCTGGGCCACCTGGAGCAGTACTTC. This encodes CASLGHLEQYF. This rearrangement joins TRBV6-5 to TRBJ2-7, with D hard to call. Per germline, CDR1 MNHEY and CDR2 SVGAGI. V was shortened by 8 bases and J by 7 bases, with 12 bases between the two germline ends. The CDR3 sequence is 11 residues long.

CDR3 residues: CASSTNRGNEQYF. The CDR3 DNA reads TGTGCCAGCAGTACCAACAGGGGGAACGAGCAGTACTTC. The chain employs TRBV12-3 or TRBV12-4 and TRBJ2-7, with 8 positions matching TRBD1. The CDR3 sequence is 13 residues long. J was trimmed by 5 bases and V by 5 bases; bases with no gene match: 5.

The rearrangement uses TRBV4-3 and TRBJ1-4; D remains unclear. Germline loops: CDR1 LGHNA, CDR2 YSLEER. V gave up 1 base and J gave up 4 bases, with 10 bases separating them. The CDR3 length is 15 residues. The DNA for the CDR3 is TGCGCCAGCAGCCAAGTGCAGAACCTTAATGAAAAACTGTTTTTT. It translates to CASSQVQNLNEKLFF.

The chain couples TRBV2 to TRBJ1-1, with 7 bases aligning to TRBD1. This CDR3 is 12 amino acids long. The J segment lost 11 bases and the V segment lost 1 base, leaving 4 bases of the junction unmatched. Germline CDR1 SNHLY, CDR2 FYNNEI. CDR3 in amino acids: CASSEEGASAFF. The CDR3 bases are TGTGCCAGCAGTGAAGAGGGGGCGTCGGCTTTCTTT.

The genes are TRBV19 and TRBJ2-7; 10 nucleotides agree with TRBD1. V was clipped by 4 bases and J by 1 base; unmatched bases: 4. The germline gives CDR1 LNHDA, CDR2 SQIVND (reference sequence). This CDR3 is 15 amino acids long. The CDR3 DNA follows: TGTGCCAGTAGTAAGGGACAGGGGACATCCTACGAGCAGTACTTC. It encodes CASSKGQGTSYEQYF.

This rearrangement joins TRBV5-1 to TRBJ2-1, with 13 positions matching TRBD2. Per germline, CDR1 SGHRS and CDR2 YFSETQ. The V and J ends lost 4 bases and 3 bases, in that order; junction bases with no gene match: 10. The CDR3 is 18 amino acids. Written as DNA, the CDR3 is TGCGCCAGCAGCCAAACTAGCGGGAGGGCCGCTGGCTACAATGAGCAGTTCTTC. Residues: CASSQTSGRAAGYNEQFF.